The 7 T cell receptor beta chains reported below all come from one sample, sequenced in a study of shared clonotypes between healthy human individuals. Some clones are missing from TCRdb's copy, which holds only in-frame ones; the method was immunoSEQ multiplex PCR. Of about 2.1 million clones in the sample, just over 90% were seen once. CD45RO-negative, CCR7-selected cells formed the naive CD8 fraction, which excluded terminally differentiated effector memory CD45RA+ cells. Specimen: naive CD8+ T cells from PBMCs. These receptors were obtained from a man younger than 35 in good health. Some clones in this sample may be carry-over from other donors' samples.

This clone showed up just a few times. The chain couples TRBV25-1 to TRBJ2-2; D remains unclear. The CDR3 consists of 12 residues. Germline CDR1 MGHDK, CDR2 SYGVNS. Trimming cost V 6 bases and J 2 bases, with 4 bases left between them. The CDR3 DNA reads as TGTGCCAGCAGGGATAACACCGGGGAGCTGTTTTTT. Residues: CASRDNTGELFF.

The chain uses TRBV10-3 and TRBJ2-2; possibly TRBD1 or TRBD2 for D (6 bases each). The CDR3 sequence is 16 residues long. With 0 bases removed from V and 7 bases from J, the gap between germline ends came to 15 bases. Germline V CDR1 and CDR2: ENHRY, SYGVKD. The CDR3 bases are TGTGCCATCAGTGAGTCGAATGGCAGGGGAGGCGGGGAGCTGTTTTTT. As protein: CAISESNGRGGGELFF.

This clone was observed once. The rearrangement links TRBV27 to TRBJ2-7; 9 bases agree with TRBD2. The CDR3 loop spans 16 amino acids. Germline V CDR1 and CDR2: MNHEY, SMNVEV (reference sequence). V lost 5 bases to trimming and J lost 5 bases; unmatched junction nucleotides: 13. The CDR3 nucleotides read TGTGCCAGCAGTCTCTTAGGATTAGCGGGAGTAGACGAGCAGTACTTC. It codes for CASSLLGLAGVDEQYF.

The chain is built from TRBV11-2 and TRBJ1-1, with D possibly TRBD1 on 5 matching bases. Deletions cut 5 bases from V and 8 bases from J, with 12 bases between. From germline, CDR1 is SGHAT and CDR2 FQNNGV. There are 12 residues in the CDR3. CDR3 loop: CASSPGLLEAFF. For the CDR3, the DNA is TGTGCCAGCAGCCCAGGGTTGTTAGAAGCTTTCTTT. The full variable domain, in which reference TRBV11-2 and TRBJ1-1 provide the parts outside the CDR3, is EAGVAQSPRYKIIEKRQSVAFWCNPISGHATLYWYQQILGQGPKLLIQFQNNGVVDDSQLPKDRFSAERLKGVDSTLKIQPAKLEDSAVYLCASSPGLLEAFFGQGTRLTVV.

V and J are TRBV29-1 and TRBJ2-2, with 7 bases that match TRBD1. From germline, CDR1 is SQVTM and CDR2 ANQGSEA. The CDR3 is 12 residues long. CDR3 sequence reads: CTARGQDGELFF. CDR3 sequence (DNA): TGCACGGCAAGGGGGCAAGACGGGGAGCTGTTTTTT.

The rearrangement uses TRBV29-1 and TRBJ1-4; the D is unclear. The ends were cut back, 7 bases at V and 12 bases at J, with 12 bases in the middle. This CDR3 spans 10 amino acids. Germline CDR1 reads SQVTM; CDR2 reads ANQGSEA. In DNA form, the CDR3 reads TGCAGCGCTTACCAAGGCGAACTGTTTTTT. As protein: CSAYQGELFF.

The chain combines TRBV7-6 with TRBJ1-4; D unresolved. The CDR3 has 15 residues. Germline CDR1 and CDR2: SGHVS and FNYEAQ. The V end was cut by 8 bases, the J end by 0 bases, with 13 bases between. The CDR3 sequence is CASAARVATNEKLFF. CDR3 DNA sequence: TGTGCCAGCGCCGCAAGAGTTGCAACTAATGAAAAACTGTTTTTT.